These 9 T cell receptor beta chains were all obtained from the same sample, sequenced in a study of OX40 agonist ivuxolimab in advanced cancers. The repertoire was sequenced with immunoSEQ multiplex PCR; TCRdb's copy has only in-frame clones and lacks some. The sample lists roughly 64,000 clones; 80% to 95% were seen once. The sample was CD4+ or CD8+ T cells sorted from blood, taken in a trial of the OX40 agonist ivuxolimab. The origin of the receptors is an adult with an advanced solid tumor such as melanoma, head and neck, liver or kidney cancer.

V and J are TRBV10-3 and TRBJ2-7; D gene ambiguous. Trimming left V 3 bases short and J 3 bases short, with 18 bases between. The CDR3 length is 16 residues. Germline V gives CDR1 ENHRY, CDR2 SYGVKD. CDR3 residues: CAISDPSLTPFYEQYF. CDR3 nucleotides: TGTGCCATCAGTGACCCCTCCCTAACCCCCTTCTACGAGCAGTACTTC.

V is TRBV11-2 and J is TRBJ1-5; 10 bases line up with TRBD1. Looked up from germline, CDR1 is SGHAT and CDR2 is FQNNGV. Trimming at V came to 5 bases and at J to 3 bases, leaving 4 bases not matched to a gene. This CDR3 is built from 15 residues. The CDR3 here is CASSIGTGDNQPQHF. The CDR3, as DNA: TGTGCCAGCAGCATAGGGACAGGGGACAATCAGCCCCAGCATTTT.

This clone was recorded only once. The rearrangement links TRBV5-4 to TRBJ2-7; the D gene could be TRBD1 or TRBD2 (5 bases each). The V end lost 0 bases, the J end lost 0 bases, and 10 bases lay between the germline ends. Germline-derived CDR1 and CDR2 are SGHNT and YYREEE (reference sequence). The CDR3 length is 15 residues. The CDR3, as DNA: TGTGCCAGCAGCTTGGGGGGGAGAGGCTCCTACGAGCAGTACTTC. It specifies CASSLGGRGSYEQYF.

The rearrangement joins TRBV7-8 to TRBJ2-7; tentatively, D is TRBD2 (5 bases). With 5 bases removed from V and 0 bases from J, the gap between germline ends came to 8 bases. The germline V gene encodes CDR1 SGHVS and CDR2 FQNEAQ. There are 13 residues in the CDR3. The CDR3 DNA follows: TGTGCCAGCAGCAGGACTGGCTCCTACGAGCAGTACTTC. It codes for CASSRTGSYEQYF.

This rearrangement joins TRBV19 to TRBJ1-1; D unclear. Per germline, CDR1 LNHDA and CDR2 SQIVND (reference sequence). The ends were cut back, 7 bases at V and 3 bases at J, with 12 bases in the middle. This CDR3 spans 13 amino acids. For the CDR3, the DNA is TGTGCCAGTACCCGGACGAAAGACACTGAAGCTTTCTTT. It specifies CASTRTKDTEAFF.

This rearrangement joins TRBV6-1 to TRBJ1-5; 8 bases fit TRBD1. Germline CDR1 reads MNHNS; CDR2 reads SASEGT. The CDR3 extends over 16 amino acids. J gave up 2 bases and V 4 bases, and 7 bases lay outside the gene matches. The DNA of the CDR3 is TGTGCCAGCAGTGGGACAGGGTCTTGGGGCAATCAGCCCCAGCATTTT. This sequence encodes CASSGTGSWGNQPQHF.

This chain connects TRBV23-1 to TRBJ2-7; 7 bases line up with TRBD1. TRBV23-1 is given ORF status, its function remaining uncertain. Trimming cost V 3 bases and J 3 bases; bases outside gene matches: 8. The CDR3 is 15 residues long. The CDR3 region is CASSHLGDRVYEQYF. CDR3 bases: TGCGCCAGCAGTCACCTAGGAGACAGGGTCTACGAGCAGTACTTC.

This rearrangement joins TRBV6-5 to TRBJ1-5, with a weak D call TRBD1 (5 bases). Deletions cut 6 bases from V and 5 bases from J, with 14 bases between. The CDR3 sequence is 14 residues long. Germline V gives CDR1 MNHEY, CDR2 SVGAGI. In nucleotides, the CDR3 is TGTGCCAGCAGCCCGGCAGGGATTGATCAGCCCCAGCATTTT. The encoded protein is CASSPAGIDQPQHF.

The rearrangement joins TRBV18 to TRBJ2-5, with TRBD1 as a possible D gene (6 bases). Germline V gene sequence: CDR1 KGHSH, CDR2 LQKENI. V lost 5 bases to trimming and J lost 2 bases, with 18 bases between them. The CDR3 runs 16 residues. This CDR3 reads CASSSLGRGTQETQYF. The CDR3 DNA reads TGTGCCAGCTCATCTTTGGGCAGGGGTACACAAGAGACCCAGTACTTC.